This TCR beta chain derives from a study of CD8 T cells in ankylosing spondylitis. General study results and limits: Blood of patients with ankylosing spondylitis appeared to be characterized by a TCR beta motif of about 8 highly homologous variants. Earlier authors reported some of these motif variants in reactive arthritis synovial fluid and blood.

Germline assignment: CDR1 MDHEN and CDR2 SYDVKM. The CDR3 is 12 residues long. Many counts were recorded for this clonotype. Its antigen remains unidentified. TCRdb used MiXCR to reprocess the 5' RACE reads, holding one entry per CDR3 protein. The sample lists some 840,000 distinct CDR3 sequences, roughly 10% occurring once. This chain uses TRBV28 with TRBJ1-5, with D unclear. The specimen was blood, either unsorted or a sorted T cell fraction (not recorded which). The receptor's source is a male donor with ankylosing spondylitis. The CDR3 bases are TGTGCGGGAAACGCCGCCAATCAGCCCCAGCATTTT. Residues: CAGNAANQPQHF.